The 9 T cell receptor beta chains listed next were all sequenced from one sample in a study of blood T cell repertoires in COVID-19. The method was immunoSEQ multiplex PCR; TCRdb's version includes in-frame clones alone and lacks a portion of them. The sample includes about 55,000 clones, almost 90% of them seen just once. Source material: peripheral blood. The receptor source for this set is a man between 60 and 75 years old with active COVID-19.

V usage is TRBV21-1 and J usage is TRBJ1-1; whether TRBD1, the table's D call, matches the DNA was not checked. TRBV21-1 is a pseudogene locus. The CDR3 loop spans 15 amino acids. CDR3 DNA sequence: TGTGCCAGCAGCAAAGTCACAGGATGCCCCCCTGAAGCTTTCTTT. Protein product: CASSKVTGCPPEAFF.

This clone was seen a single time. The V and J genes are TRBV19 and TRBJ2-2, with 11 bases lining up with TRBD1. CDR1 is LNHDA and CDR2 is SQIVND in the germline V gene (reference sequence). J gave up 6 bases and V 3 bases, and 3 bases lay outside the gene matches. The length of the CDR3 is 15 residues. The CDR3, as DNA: TGTGCCAGTAGTATCTGGGGACAGGGGGCCGGGGAGCTGTTTTTT. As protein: CASSIWGQGAGELFF.

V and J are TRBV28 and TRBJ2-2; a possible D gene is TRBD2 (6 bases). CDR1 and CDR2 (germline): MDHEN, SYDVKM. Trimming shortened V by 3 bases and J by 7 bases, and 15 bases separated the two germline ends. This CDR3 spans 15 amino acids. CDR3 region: CASSFSGWANGELFF. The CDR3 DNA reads TGTGCCAGCAGTTTCAGCGGGTGGGCGAACGGGGAGCTGTTTTTT.

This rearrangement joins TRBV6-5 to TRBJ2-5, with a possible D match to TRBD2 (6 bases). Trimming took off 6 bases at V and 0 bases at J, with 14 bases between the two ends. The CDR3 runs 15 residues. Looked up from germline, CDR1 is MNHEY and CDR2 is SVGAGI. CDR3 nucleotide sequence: TGTGCCAGCAGCCCGGGACTCTCGAACCAAGAGACCCAGTACTTC. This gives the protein CASSPGLSNQETQYF.

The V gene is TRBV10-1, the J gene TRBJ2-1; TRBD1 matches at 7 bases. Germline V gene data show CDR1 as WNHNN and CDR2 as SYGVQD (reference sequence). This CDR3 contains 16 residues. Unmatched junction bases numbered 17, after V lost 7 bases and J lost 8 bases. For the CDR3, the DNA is TGCGCCAGCATTTACAAACAGGGGTTCTTTAGGGATGAGCAGTTCTTC. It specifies CASIYKQGFFRDEQFF.

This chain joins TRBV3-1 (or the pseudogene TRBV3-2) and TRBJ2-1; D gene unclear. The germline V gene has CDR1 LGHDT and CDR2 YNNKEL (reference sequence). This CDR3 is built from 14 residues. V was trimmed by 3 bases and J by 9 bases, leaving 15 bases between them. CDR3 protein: CASSQFSAEVEQFF. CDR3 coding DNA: TGTGCCAGCAGCCAGTTTTCGGCTGAGGTTGAGCAGTTCTTC.

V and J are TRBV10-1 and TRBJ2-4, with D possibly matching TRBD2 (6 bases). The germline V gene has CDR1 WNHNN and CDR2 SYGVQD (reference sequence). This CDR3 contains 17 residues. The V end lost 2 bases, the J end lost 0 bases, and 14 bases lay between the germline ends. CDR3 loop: CASSETSGERAKNIQYF. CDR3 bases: TGCGCCAGCAGTGAGACCTCGGGGGAGAGAGCCAAAAACATTCAGTACTTC.

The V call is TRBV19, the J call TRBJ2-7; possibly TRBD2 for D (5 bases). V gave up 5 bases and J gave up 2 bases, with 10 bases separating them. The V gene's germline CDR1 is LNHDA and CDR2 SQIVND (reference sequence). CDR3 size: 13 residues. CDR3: CASSGAVTYEQYF. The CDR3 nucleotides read TGTGCCAGTAGTGGAGCGGTTACCTACGAGCAGTACTTC. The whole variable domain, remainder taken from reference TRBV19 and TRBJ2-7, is DGGITQSPKYLFRKEGQNVTLSCEQNLNHDAMYWYRQDPGQGLRLIYYSQIVNDFQKGDIAEGYSVSREKKESFPLTVTSAQKNPTAFYLCASSGAVTYEQYFGPGTRLTVT.

The CDR3 spells CASSSFLYEQYF. The CDR3 DNA reads TGTGCCAGCAGTTCTTTTCTCTACGAGCAGTACTTC. This chain connects TRBV5-5 to TRBJ2-7; D not certain. V shed 5 bases and J shed 3 bases, with 9 bases lying between them. This CDR3 has 12 amino acids. Germline V gene lookup returns CDR1 SGHKS and CDR2 YYEKEE (reference sequence).